Listed here are 27 T cell receptor beta chains from one sample, sequenced in a study of shared clonotypes between healthy human individuals. The data were produced by immunoSEQ multiplex PCR, yet TCRdb's version contains in-frame clones alone and is incomplete. The data contain 110,000 or so clones, about 70% of them seen just once; the ten biggest clones take up approximately 23%. Source material: memory CD8+ T cells sorted from blood. Subset meaning: CD45RO+ cells pooled with CCR7-negative TemRA cells. These receptors were taken from a woman aged 25 to 39 in good health.

About this clone itself: This may be a read error, as it is one base from a much larger clone. The rearrangement links TRBV7-9 to TRBJ1-5; D is unresolved. The CDR3 runs to 15 residues. Germline loops: CDR1 SEHNR, CDR2 FQNEAQ (reference sequence). With 2 bases removed from V and 5 bases from J, the gap between germline ends came to 13 bases. As DNA, the CDR3 is TGTGCCAGCAGCTTAACCACTACGGGAGATCAGCCCCAGCATTTT. This gives the protein CASSLTTTGDQPQHF. The full variable domain, with the rest looked up from reference TRBV7-9 and TRBJ1-5, is DTGVSQNPRHKITKRGQNVTFRCDPISEHNRLYWYRQTLGQGPEFLTYFQNEAQLEKSRLLSDRFSAERPKGSFSTLEIQRTEQGDSAMYLCASSLTTTGDQPQHFGDGTRLSIL.

In regard to this clone: A read error is possible here, since a much larger clone lies one base away. This chain links TRBV7-6 with TRBJ2-7; D gene ambiguous. Deletions cut 5 bases from V and 0 bases from J, with 5 bases between. CDR1 and CDR2 from the germline V gene are SGHVS and FNYEAQ. The CDR3 consists of 12 residues. The CDR3 DNA is TGTGCCAGCAGCCCGACCTCCTACGAGCAGTACTTC. This translates into CASSPTSYEQYF.

In nucleotides, the CDR3 is TGTGCCTGGAGTGTACTGGGTTACGAGCAGTACTTC. Its translation is CAWSVLGYEQYF. This chain joins TRBV30 and TRBJ2-7; D gene uncertain. With 0 bases removed from V and 4 bases from J, the gap between germline ends came to 7 bases. The germline V gene encodes CDR1 GTSNPN and CDR2 SVGIG (reference sequence). This CDR3 is built from 12 residues.

V is TRBV7-9 and J is TRBJ2-7, with 12 bases lining up with TRBD2. The CDR3 is 17 residues long. Trimming took 2 bases from V and 3 from J; bases not matched to a gene: 8. The germline V gene encodes CDR1 SEHNR and CDR2 FQNEAQ (reference sequence). The CDR3 reads CASSLRLAGGPSYEQYF. CDR3 DNA sequence: TGTGCCAGCAGCTTACGGCTAGCGGGAGGGCCGAGCTACGAGCAGTACTTC.

Ten or more counts support this clone. The gene calls are TRBV2 and TRBJ2-7; 7 nucleotides match TRBD2. The CDR3 spans 15 residues. V lost 7 bases and J lost 2; bases outside the gene matches: 11. Germline lookup yields CDR1 SNHLY and CDR2 FYNNEI. The CDR3 reads CASKGSGTTTYEQYF. The CDR3 DNA sequence: TGTGCCAGCAAAGGCAGCGGGACGACTACCTACGAGCAGTACTTC.

The table lists this clone with a few counts. V gene TRBV15 combines with J gene TRBJ1-2, with D unclear. CDR1 and CDR2 (germline): LNHNV, YYDKDF (reference sequence). With 3 bases removed from V and 8 bases from J, the gap between germline ends came to 19 bases. The CDR3 contains 15 residues. In nucleotides, the CDR3 is TGTGCCACCAGCAGGGACCGCGAGCCCCCGGGGGGCTACACCTTC. Translated, it gives CATSRDREPPGGYTF.

This chain connects TRBV4-1 to TRBJ2-1, with D possibly matching TRBD2 (5 bases). CDR1 and CDR2 (germline): MGHRA, YSYEKL. Trimming removed 0 bases from V and 0 bases from J, with 18 bases in between. This CDR3 contains 19 residues. In DNA, the CDR3 is TGCGCCAGCAGCCAAGAAACCGTTATGGACTCCCTCTCCTACAATGAGCAGTTCTTC. Protein product: CASSQETVMDSLSYNEQFF.

The chain recombines TRBV2 with TRBJ1-5; D unclear. CDR1 is SNHLY and CDR2 is FYNNEI in the germline V gene. With 5 bases removed from V and 6 bases from J, the gap between germline ends came to 11 bases. This CDR3 has 13 amino acids. The DNA of the CDR3 is TGTGCCAGCAGTTTTTCCTTCGGTCAGCCCCAGCATTTT. This translates into CASSFSFGQPQHF.

The chain combines TRBV6-4 with TRBJ1-1; tentative D call: TRBD1 (5 bases). The germline V gene has CDR1 MRHNA and CDR2 SNTAGT. V was pared by 5 bases and J by 4 bases, with 11 bases between. CDR3 length equals 13 residues. The CDR3 DNA reads TGTGCCAGCAGTCCCCGTGGGGGCACTGAAGCTTTCTTT. It translates to CASSPRGGTEAFF.

V usage is TRBV28 and J usage is TRBJ2-7, with D unresolved. CDR1 MDHEN and CDR2 SYDVKM come from the germline V gene. V was pared by 6 bases and J by 0 bases, with 6 bases between. The CDR3 runs to 12 residues. CDR3 residues: CASRESSYEQYF. The CDR3 coding sequence is TGTGCCAGCAGAGAAAGCTCCTACGAGCAGTACTTC.

This clone was detected only once. The gene calls are TRBV29-1 and TRBJ2-7, with 9 bases that match TRBD1. The junction had 13 bases not matched to a gene; V was cut back by 7 bases and J by 6 bases. CDR1 and CDR2 (germline): SQVTM, ANQGSEA. The CDR3 consists of 14 residues. CDR3 bases: TGCAGCGCCTCAAGGGGACAGGGCGGGGTCGAGCAGTACTTC. Residues: CSASRGQGGVEQYF.

The table lists this clone with a few counts. The CDR3 reads CAARSARDGDYNEQFF. CDR3 sequence (DNA): TGTGCCGCACGCTCGGCCCGGGACGGAGACTACAATGAGCAGTTCTTC. This sequence joins TRBV15 and TRBJ2-1; D could derive from TRBD1 or TRBD2 (5 bases each). V lost 11 bases to trimming and J lost 3 bases, with 23 bases between them. There are 16 residues in the CDR3. CDR1 and CDR2 from the germline V gene are LNHNV and YYDKDF (reference sequence).

By sample share, this clone is medium-sized (0.01 to 0.1%). The chain joins TRBV4-2 to TRBJ2-7, with 10 nucleotides matching TRBD2. Germline V gives CDR1 LGHNA, CDR2 YNFKEQ. This CDR3 comprises 16 residues. J was trimmed by 5 bases and V by 0 bases; bases with no gene match: 7. CDR3 amino acids: CASSQEGAGGPNEQYF. The DNA for the CDR3 is TGTGCCAGCAGCCAAGAAGGAGCGGGAGGGCCGAACGAGCAGTACTTC.

The chain links TRBV4-1 to TRBJ2-1; TRBD2 aligns across 12 bases. V shed 5 bases, J shed 9 bases, and the junction held 8 bases outside the gene matches. The CDR3 is 15 amino acids. The germline gives CDR1 MGHRA, CDR2 YSYEKL. The CDR3 spells CASSRLAGALSEQFF. The CDR3 DNA is TGCGCCAGCAGCAGACTAGCGGGGGCGTTGAGTGAGCAGTTCTTC.

The J gene is TRBJ2-2, the V gene TRBV5-1; the match to TRBD2 covers 10 bases. Losses at the gene ends were 3 bases for V and 3 bases for J; bases not matched to a gene: 8. Germline CDR1 SGHRS, CDR2 YFSETQ. CDR3 length: 17 residues. CDR3 region: CASSWWRAGGYTGELFF. The CDR3 region has the DNA TGCGCCAGCAGCTGGTGGCGAGCGGGAGGGTACACCGGGGAGCTGTTTTTT.

The chain employs TRBV9 and TRBJ2-7; TRBD2 is a possible D gene (6 bases). Trimming shortened V by 3 bases and J by 2 bases, and 12 bases separated the two germline ends. The germline gives CDR1 SGDLS, CDR2 YYNGEE. The CDR3 runs 14 residues. This CDR3 reads CASSAEGSPYEQYF. The CDR3 nucleotides read TGTGCCAGCAGCGCGGAGGGGTCCCCCTACGAGCAGTACTTC.

This chain uses TRBV7-9 with TRBJ2-5, with 7 bases identical to TRBD2. V trimming: 4 bases; J trimming: 1 base; junction bases outside the gene matches: 6. The germline gives CDR1 SEHNR, CDR2 FQNEAQ (reference sequence). The CDR3 spans 15 residues. CDR3: CASSSSSGSQETQYF. CDR3 DNA: TGTGCCAGCAGCTCCTCTAGCGGATCCCAAGAGACCCAGTACTTC.

The V call is TRBV7-9, the J call TRBJ2-7; perhaps TRBD1 as D (5 bases). V was cut by 5 bases and J by 5 bases, with 19 bases left in between. The germline CDR1 and CDR2 sequences are SEHNR and FQNEAQ (reference sequence). CDR3 size: 15 residues. CDR3 DNA sequence: TGTGCCAGCAGCCTAGGGGCGGCTAGTTTTAACGAGCAGTACTTC. Translating it yields CASSLGAASFNEQYF. The entire variable domain, with the rest obtained from reference TRBV7-9 and TRBJ2-7, is as follows: DTGVSQNPRHKITKRGQNVTFRCDPISEHNRLYWYRQTLGQGPEFLTYFQNEAQLEKSRLLSDRFSAERPKGSFSTLEIQRTEQGDSAMYLCASSLGAASFNEQYFGPGTRLTVT.

The chain couples TRBV29-1 to TRBJ2-1; 10 positions match TRBD2. Per the germline V gene, CDR1 is SQVTM and CDR2 is ANQGSEA. The CDR3 has 16 amino acids. V lost 1 base to trimming and J lost 6 bases; unmatched junction nucleotides: 9. CDR3 sequence reads: CSVEGLAGVVGNEQFF. The DNA for the CDR3 is TGCAGCGTTGAAGGGCTAGCGGGAGTTGTGGGCAATGAGCAGTTCTTC.

The rearrangement joins TRBV4-2 to TRBJ2-1, with 10 bases aligning to TRBD2. CDR3 length equals 16 residues. Trimming removed 0 bases from V and 8 bases from J; junction bases left unmatched: 7. Germline CDR1 and CDR2: LGHNA and YNFKEQ. The CDR3 DNA sequence: TGTGCCAGCAGCCAAGACCCGGCTAGCGGGAGCGATGAGCAGTTCTTC. Translation gives CASSQDPASGSDEQFF.

The J gene is TRBJ2-1, the V gene TRBV9; D may correspond to TRBD1 or TRBD2 (6 bases each). CDR3 length: 18 amino acids. V was pared by 2 bases and J by 0 bases, with 18 bases between. The germline gives CDR1 SGDLS, CDR2 YYNGEE. CDR3 DNA sequence: TGTGCCAGCAGCGTGGAACAGGGACTTGGGTCCTCCTACAATGAGCAGTTCTTC. Translation: CASSVEQGLGSSYNEQFF.

As DNA, the CDR3 is TGTGCCAGCAGAGCGGGACAGGCCCAAGAGACCCAGTACTTC. Its translation is CASRAGQAQETQYF. J is TRBJ2-5 and V is TRBV19; TRBD1 might be the D (8 bases). The CDR3 extends over 14 amino acids. The V gene lost 9 bases and the J gene lost 1 base, with 15 bases spanning the gap. CDR1 LNHDA and CDR2 SQIVND come from the germline V gene (reference sequence).

The V call is TRBV7-9, the J call TRBJ2-1; D gene ambiguous. CDR3 size: 17 residues. Per germline, CDR1 SEHNR and CDR2 FQNEAQ (reference sequence). The V gene lost 5 bases and the J gene lost 6 bases, with 23 bases spanning the gap. The CDR3 here is CASSTEDLPLLINEQFF. The CDR3 bases are TGTGCCAGCAGCACCGAAGACTTACCCTTGCTCATCAATGAGCAGTTCTTC. The full variable domain, rest sourced from reference TRBV7-9 and TRBJ2-1, is DTGVSQNPRHKITKRGQNVTFRCDPISEHNRLYWYRQTLGQGPEFLTYFQNEAQLEKSRLLSDRFSAERPKGSFSTLEIQRTEQGDSAMYLCASSTEDLPLLINEQFFGPGTRLTVL.

This sequence joins TRBV28 and TRBJ1-5; TRBD1 might be the D (5 bases). The CDR3 contains 17 residues. The V gene lost 6 bases and the J gene lost 0 bases, with 18 bases spanning the gap. The germline gives CDR1 MDHEN, CDR2 SYDVKM. CDR3 region: CASRPTDSLNSNQPQHF. As DNA, the CDR3 is TGTGCCAGCAGACCCACCGACAGCCTCAATAGCAATCAGCCCCAGCATTTT.

The genes are TRBV5-5 and TRBJ2-3; D not certain. Between the trimmed V and J ends, which lost 4 bases and 6 bases, there was a span of 15 bases. The CDR3 length is 14 residues. CDR1 and CDR2 (germline): SGHKS, YYEKEE (reference sequence). The CDR3 sequence is CASSPGQTRDTQYF. Here the CDR3 DNA reads TGTGCCAGCAGCCCCGGCCAGACTCGGGATACGCAGTATTTT.

The chain employs TRBV11-2 and TRBJ2-7; a weak D match, TRBD1 (5 bases). Per germline, CDR1 SGHAT and CDR2 FQNNGV. The CDR3 is 15 residues long. Trimming left V 3 bases short and J 1 base short, with 13 bases between. The CDR3 here is CASSFLRVQSYEQYF. The CDR3 nucleotides are TGTGCCAGCAGCTTTCTCAGGGTGCAATCCTACGAGCAGTACTTC.

This chain links TRBV7-8 with TRBJ2-1; 8 bases map to TRBD2. The CDR3 contains 18 residues. The V gene's germline CDR1 is SGHVS and CDR2 FQNEAQ. V gave up 4 bases and J gave up 1 base; unmatched junction bases: 12. The CDR3 here is CASSWRAGEIWSYNEQFF. The CDR3 DNA reads TGTGCCAGCAGCTGGAGAGCGGGAGAAATTTGGTCCTACAATGAGCAGTTCTTC.